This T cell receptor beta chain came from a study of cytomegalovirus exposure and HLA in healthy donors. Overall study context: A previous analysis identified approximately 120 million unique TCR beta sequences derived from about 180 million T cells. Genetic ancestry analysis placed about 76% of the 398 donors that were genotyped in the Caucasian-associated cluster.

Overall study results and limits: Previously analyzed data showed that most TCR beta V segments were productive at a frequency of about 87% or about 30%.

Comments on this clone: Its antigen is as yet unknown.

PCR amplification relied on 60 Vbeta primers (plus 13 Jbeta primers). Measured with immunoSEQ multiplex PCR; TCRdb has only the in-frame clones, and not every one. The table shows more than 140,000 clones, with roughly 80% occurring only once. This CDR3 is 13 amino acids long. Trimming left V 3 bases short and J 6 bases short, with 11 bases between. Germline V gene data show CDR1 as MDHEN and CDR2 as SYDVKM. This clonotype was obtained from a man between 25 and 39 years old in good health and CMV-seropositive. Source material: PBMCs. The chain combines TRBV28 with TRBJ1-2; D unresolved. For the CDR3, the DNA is TGTGCCAGCAGTTTTTGGGCGCAGGATGGCTACACCTTC. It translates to CASSFWAQDGYTF.